This T cell receptor beta chain was identified during a study of blood T cell repertoires in COVID-19. The overall study: PBMCs, B-cell-depleted T cells, or T cells provided the cDNA or gDNA that made up the material.

Method: immunoSEQ multiplex PCR; TCRdb's copy keeps in-frame clones and lacks some. The sample carries roughly 68,000 clones, about 90% recorded once. V shed 0 bases, J shed 7 bases, and the junction held 2 bases outside the gene matches. This CDR3 spans 13 amino acids. Per the germline V gene, CDR1 is SGDLS and CDR2 is YYNGEE. This clonotype was sampled from a woman between 55 and 75 years old with COVID-19, enrolled during active disease. The sequencing sample was made of peripheral blood. V is TRBV9 and J is TRBJ2-7; TRBD1 matches 9 bases. The CDR3 region has the DNA TGTGCCAGCAGCGTAGAGACAGGGGGAGAGCAGTACTTC. It encodes CASSVETGGEQYF.